This T cell receptor beta chain was retrieved from a study of T-cell memory formation after mild COVID-19. This CDR3 contains 15 residues. J lost 11 bases, V lost 4 bases, and 9 bases had no gene match. Germline loops: CDR1 LGHDT, CDR2 YNNKEL (reference sequence). In TCRdb, the 5' RACE reads were re-called with MiXCR into one record per CDR3 protein. The data contain some 600,000 distinct CDR3 sequences, roughly 17% of them singletons. The chain links TRBV3-1 to TRBJ1-6, with 9 bases aligning to TRBD1. Input material: PBMCs or a T cell subset sorted from them (not recorded which). This TCR came from an adult woman who had mild COVID-19 (a few samples of this study predate the infection). Cell type and time point are not known. CDR3 in amino acids: CASSPGDRESAPLHF. The DNA for the CDR3 is TGTGCCAGCAGCCCAGGGGACAGGGAGTCTGCACCCCTCCACTTT. Combining the CDR3 with reference TRBV3-1 and TRBJ1-6 gives the whole variable domain DTAVSQTPKYLVTQMGNDKSIKCEQNLGHDTMYWYKQDSKKFLKIMFSYNNKELIINETVPNRFSPKSPDKAHLNLHINSLELGDSAVYFCASSPGDRESAPLHFGNGTRLTVT.